This TCR beta chain originates from a study of blood T cell repertoires in COVID-19. Turning to the study itself: There were acute and convalescent COVID-19 samples, and they came from the United States, Italy and Spain.

Grouping used clinical history reported by participants in a survey and questionnaire. Per the germline V gene, CDR1 is MNHNS and CDR2 is SASEGT. The CDR3 is made up of 16 amino acids. The V end was cut by 1 base, the J end by 6 bases, with 16 bases between. The table came from immunoSEQ multiplex PCR; TCRdb's copy has only in-frame clones and leaves some out. Of 150,000 to 190,000 clones detected, about 86% appear once; the ten largest clones hold around 7%. Sequenced input: PBMCs or T cells enriched from blood (not recorded which). The clonotype originates from a man aged 45-65 years who had recovered from COVID-19. The chain recombines TRBV6-1 with TRBJ1-5; D is perhaps TRBD1 (5 bases). The chain's CDR3 is CASSEGVTGIGQPQHF. CDR3 DNA: TGTGCCAGCAGTGAAGGGGTCACAGGTATAGGTCAGCCCCAGCATTTT.